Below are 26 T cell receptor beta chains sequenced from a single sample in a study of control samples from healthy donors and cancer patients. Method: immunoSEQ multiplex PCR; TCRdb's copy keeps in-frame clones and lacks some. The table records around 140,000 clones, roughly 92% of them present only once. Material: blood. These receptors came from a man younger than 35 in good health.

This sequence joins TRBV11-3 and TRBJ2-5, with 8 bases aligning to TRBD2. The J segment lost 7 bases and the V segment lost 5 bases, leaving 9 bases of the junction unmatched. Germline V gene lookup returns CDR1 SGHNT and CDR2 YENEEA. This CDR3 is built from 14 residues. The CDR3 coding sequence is TGTGCCAGCAGCACCGCGGGGGGCGGAGGGACCCAGTACTTC. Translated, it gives CASSTAGGGGTQYF.

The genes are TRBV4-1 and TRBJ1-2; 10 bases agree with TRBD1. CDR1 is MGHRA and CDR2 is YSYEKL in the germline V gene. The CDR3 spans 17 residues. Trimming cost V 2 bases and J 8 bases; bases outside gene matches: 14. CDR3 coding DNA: TGCGCCAGCAGCCAAAATCGAGCCGGGACAGGGGTCGGAGGCTACACCTTC. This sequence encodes CASSQNRAGTGVGGYTF.

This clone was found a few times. CDR3 sequence: CASARGNTGELFF. For the CDR3, the DNA is TGTGCCAGCGCGAGGGGGAACACCGGGGAGCTGTTTTTT. The V and J genes are TRBV6-6 and TRBJ2-2; D possibly matches TRBD1 or TRBD2 (5 bases each). Trimming cost V 8 bases and J 1 base, with 8 bases left between them. Looked up from germline, CDR1 is MNHNY and CDR2 is SVGAGI (reference sequence). This CDR3 is built from 13 residues.

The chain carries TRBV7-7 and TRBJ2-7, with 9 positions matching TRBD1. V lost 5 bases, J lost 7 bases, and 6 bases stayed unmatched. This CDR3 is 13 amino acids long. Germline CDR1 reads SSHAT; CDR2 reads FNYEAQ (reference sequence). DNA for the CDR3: TGTGCCAGCAGCACCGGACAGGGGAGGGAGCAGTACTTC. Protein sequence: CASSTGQGREQYF. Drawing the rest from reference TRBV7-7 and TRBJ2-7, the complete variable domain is GAGVSQSPRYKVTKRGQDVTLRCDPISSHATLYWYQQALGQGPEFLTYFNYEAQPDKSGLPSDRFSAERPEGSISTLTIQRTEQRDSAMYRCASSTGQGREQYFGPGTRLTVT.

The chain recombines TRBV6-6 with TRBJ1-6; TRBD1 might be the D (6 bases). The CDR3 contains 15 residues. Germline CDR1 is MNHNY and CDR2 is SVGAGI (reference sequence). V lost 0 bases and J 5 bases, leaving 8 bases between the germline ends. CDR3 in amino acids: CASSYSWTDNSPLHF. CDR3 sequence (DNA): TGTGCCAGCAGTTACTCATGGACAGATAATTCACCCCTCCACTTT.

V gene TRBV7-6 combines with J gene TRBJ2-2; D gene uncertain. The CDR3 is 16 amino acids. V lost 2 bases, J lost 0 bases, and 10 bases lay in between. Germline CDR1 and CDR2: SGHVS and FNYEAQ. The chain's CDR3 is CASSLIPLTNTGELFF. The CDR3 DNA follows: TGTGCCAGCAGCTTAATACCGCTAACGAACACCGGGGAGCTGTTTTTT.

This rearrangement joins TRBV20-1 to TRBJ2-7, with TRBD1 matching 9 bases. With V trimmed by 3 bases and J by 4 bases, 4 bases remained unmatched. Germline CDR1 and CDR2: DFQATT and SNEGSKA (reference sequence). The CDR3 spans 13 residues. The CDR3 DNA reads TGCAGTGCTAGTCTCGGACAGGGGTACGAGCAGTACTTC. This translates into CSASLGQGYEQYF.

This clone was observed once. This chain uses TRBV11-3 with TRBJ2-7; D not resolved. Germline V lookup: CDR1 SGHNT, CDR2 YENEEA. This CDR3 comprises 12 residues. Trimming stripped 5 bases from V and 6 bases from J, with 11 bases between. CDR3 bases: TGTGCCAGCAGCCTACGCTACGGCGAGCAGTACTTC. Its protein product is CASSLRYGEQYF.

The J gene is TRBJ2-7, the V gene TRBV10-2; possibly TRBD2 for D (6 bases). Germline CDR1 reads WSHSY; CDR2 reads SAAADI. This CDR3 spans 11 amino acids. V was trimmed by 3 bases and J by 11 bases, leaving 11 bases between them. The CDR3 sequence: CASSDVGTEYF. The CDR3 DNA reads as TGCGCCAGCAGTGATGTGGGGACTGAGTACTTC.

CDR3 nucleotides: TGTGCCAGCAGCTTGGGGCGGCCAGGGGTTAGATCTGAAGCTTTCTTT. Translating gives CASSLGRPGVRSEAFF. The chain carries TRBV7-9 and TRBJ1-1; tentative D call: TRBD1 (6 bases). This CDR3 has 16 residues. V was trimmed by 3 bases and J by 6 bases, leaving 20 bases between them. Germline V gene data show CDR1 as SEHNR and CDR2 as FQNEAQ (reference sequence).

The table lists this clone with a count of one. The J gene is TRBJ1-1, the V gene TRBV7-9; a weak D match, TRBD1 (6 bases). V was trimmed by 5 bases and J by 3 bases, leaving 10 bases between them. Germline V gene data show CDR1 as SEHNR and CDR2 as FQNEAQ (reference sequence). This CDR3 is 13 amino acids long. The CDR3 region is CASSKQGYTEAFF. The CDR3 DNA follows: TGTGCCAGCAGCAAACAGGGTTACACTGAAGCTTTCTTT. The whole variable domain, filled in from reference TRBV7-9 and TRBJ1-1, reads DTGVSQNPRHKITKRGQNVTFRCDPISEHNRLYWYRQTLGQGPEFLTYFQNEAQLEKSRLLSDRFSAERPKGSFSTLEIQRTEQGDSAMYLCASSKQGYTEAFFGQGTRLTVV.

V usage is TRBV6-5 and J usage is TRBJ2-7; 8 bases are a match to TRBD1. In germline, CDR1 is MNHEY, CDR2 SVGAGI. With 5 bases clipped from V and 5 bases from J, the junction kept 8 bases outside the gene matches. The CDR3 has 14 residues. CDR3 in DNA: TGTGCCAGCAGTACGGGACAGGCCCTGCACGAGCAGTACTTC. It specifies CASSTGQALHEQYF.

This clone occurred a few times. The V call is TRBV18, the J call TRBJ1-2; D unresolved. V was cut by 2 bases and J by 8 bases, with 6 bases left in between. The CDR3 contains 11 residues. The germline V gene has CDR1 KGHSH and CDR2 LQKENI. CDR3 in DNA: TGTGCCAGCTCACCAGGGGAAGGCTACACCTTC. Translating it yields CASSPGEGYTF.

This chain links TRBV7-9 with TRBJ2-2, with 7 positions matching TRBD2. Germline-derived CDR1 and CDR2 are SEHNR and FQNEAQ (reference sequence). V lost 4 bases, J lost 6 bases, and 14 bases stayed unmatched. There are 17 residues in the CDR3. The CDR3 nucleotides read TGTGCCAGCAGCTCCCGGCAGCGGGGTGCCCCCGCCGGGGAGCTGTTTTTT. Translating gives CASSSRQRGAPAGELFF.

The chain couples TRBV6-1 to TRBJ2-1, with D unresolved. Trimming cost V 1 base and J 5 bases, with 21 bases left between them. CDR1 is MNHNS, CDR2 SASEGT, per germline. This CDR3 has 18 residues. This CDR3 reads CASSEVLGSSLTDNEQFF. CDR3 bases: TGTGCCAGCAGTGAAGTCTTGGGTAGCAGCCTAACCGACAATGAGCAGTTCTTC.

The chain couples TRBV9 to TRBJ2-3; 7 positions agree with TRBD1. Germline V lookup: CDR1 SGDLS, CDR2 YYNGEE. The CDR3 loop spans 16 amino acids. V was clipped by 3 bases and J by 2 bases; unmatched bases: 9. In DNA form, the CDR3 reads TGTGCCAGCAGCGACCCCCACAGGGGACCCACAGATACGCAGTATTTT. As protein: CASSDPHRGPTDTQYF.

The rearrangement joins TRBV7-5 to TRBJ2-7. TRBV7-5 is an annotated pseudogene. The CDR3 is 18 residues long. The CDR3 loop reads CARSLFQTSATHSYEQYF. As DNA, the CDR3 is TGTGCCAGAAGCTTATTCCAGACGTCGGCTACCCACTCCTACGAGCAGTACTTC.

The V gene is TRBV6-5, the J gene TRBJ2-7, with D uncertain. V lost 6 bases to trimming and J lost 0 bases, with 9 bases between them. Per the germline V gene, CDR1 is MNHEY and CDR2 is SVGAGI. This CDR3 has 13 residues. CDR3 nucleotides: TGTGCCAGCAGGGGGTCGAGCTCCTACGAGCAGTACTTC. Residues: CASRGSSSYEQYF.

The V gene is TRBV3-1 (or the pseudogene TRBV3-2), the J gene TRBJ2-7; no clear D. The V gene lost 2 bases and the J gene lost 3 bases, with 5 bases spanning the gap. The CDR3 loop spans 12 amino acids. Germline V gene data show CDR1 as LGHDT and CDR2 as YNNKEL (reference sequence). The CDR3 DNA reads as TGTGCCAGCAGCCAACAGAACTACGAGCAGTACTTC. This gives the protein CASSQQNYEQYF.

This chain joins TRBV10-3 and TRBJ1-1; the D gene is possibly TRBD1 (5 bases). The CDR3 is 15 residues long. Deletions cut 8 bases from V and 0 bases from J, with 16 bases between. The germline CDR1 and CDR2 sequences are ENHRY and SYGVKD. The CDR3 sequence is CAIRIDGTLNTEAFF. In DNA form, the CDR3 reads TGTGCCATCCGGATTGATGGGACGTTGAACACTGAAGCTTTCTTT.

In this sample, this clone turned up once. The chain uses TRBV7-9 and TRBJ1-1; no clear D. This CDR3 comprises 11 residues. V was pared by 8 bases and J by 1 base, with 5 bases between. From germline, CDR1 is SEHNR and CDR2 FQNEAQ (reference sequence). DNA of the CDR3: TGTGCCAGCCAAGGGAACACTGAAGCTTTCTTT. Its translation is CASQGNTEAFF.

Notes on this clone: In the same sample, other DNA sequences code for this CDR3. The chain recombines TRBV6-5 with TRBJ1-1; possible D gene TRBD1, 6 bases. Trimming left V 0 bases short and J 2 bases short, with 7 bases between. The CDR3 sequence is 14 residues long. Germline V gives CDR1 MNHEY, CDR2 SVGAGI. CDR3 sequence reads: CASSYSGGNTEAFF. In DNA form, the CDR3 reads TGTGCCAGCAGTTACTCGGGGGGCAACACTGAAGCTTTCTTT.

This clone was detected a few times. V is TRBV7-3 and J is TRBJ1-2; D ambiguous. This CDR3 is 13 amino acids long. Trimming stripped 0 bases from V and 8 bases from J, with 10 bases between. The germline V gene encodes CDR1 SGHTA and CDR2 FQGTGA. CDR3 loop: CASSLTREGGYTF. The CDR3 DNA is TGTGCCAGCAGCTTAACGAGGGAGGGAGGCTACACCTTC. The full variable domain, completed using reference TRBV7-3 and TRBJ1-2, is GAGVSQTPSNKVTEKGKYVELRCDPISGHTALYWYRQSLGQGPEFLIYFQGTGAADDSGLPNDRFFAVRPEGSVSTLKIQRTERGDSAVYLCASSLTREGGYTFGSGTRLTVV.

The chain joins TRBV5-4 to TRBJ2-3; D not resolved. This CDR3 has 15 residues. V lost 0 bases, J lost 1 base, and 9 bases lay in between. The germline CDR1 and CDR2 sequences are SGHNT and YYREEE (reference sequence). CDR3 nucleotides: TGTGCCAGCAGCTTGGGGCTAGTCGGCACAGATACGCAGTATTTT. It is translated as CASSLGLVGTDTQYF.

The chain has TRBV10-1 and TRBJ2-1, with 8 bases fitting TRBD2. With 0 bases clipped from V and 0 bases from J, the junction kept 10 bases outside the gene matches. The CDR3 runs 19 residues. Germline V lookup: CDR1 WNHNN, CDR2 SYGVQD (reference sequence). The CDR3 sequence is CASSESVWRGESSYNEQFF. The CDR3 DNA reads TGCGCCAGCAGTGAGTCGGTTTGGCGGGGGGAAAGCTCCTACAATGAGCAGTTCTTC.

The CDR3 sequence: CASSLSEETQYF. CDR3 coding DNA: TGTGCCAGCAGCTTATCAGAAGAGACCCAGTACTTC. V gene TRBV11-2 combines with J gene TRBJ2-5; D unresolved. Germline values: CDR1 SGHAT, CDR2 FQNNGV. The CDR3 has 12 residues. Trimming cost V 2 bases and J 3 bases, with 4 bases left between them.